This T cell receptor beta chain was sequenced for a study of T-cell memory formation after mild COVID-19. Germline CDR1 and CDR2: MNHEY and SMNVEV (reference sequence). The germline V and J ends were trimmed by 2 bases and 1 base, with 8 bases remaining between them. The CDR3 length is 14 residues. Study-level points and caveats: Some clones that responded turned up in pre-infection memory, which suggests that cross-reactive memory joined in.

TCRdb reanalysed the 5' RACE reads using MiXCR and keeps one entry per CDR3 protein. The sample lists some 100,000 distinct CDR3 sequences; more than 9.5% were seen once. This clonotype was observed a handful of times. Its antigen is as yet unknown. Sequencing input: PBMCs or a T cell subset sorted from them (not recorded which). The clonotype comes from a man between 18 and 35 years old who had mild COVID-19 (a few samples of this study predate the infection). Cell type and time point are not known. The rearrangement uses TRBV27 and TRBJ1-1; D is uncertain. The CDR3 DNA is TGTGCCAGCAGTTTACAAAGGACGAACACTGAAGCTTTCTTT. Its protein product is CASSLQRTNTEAFF.